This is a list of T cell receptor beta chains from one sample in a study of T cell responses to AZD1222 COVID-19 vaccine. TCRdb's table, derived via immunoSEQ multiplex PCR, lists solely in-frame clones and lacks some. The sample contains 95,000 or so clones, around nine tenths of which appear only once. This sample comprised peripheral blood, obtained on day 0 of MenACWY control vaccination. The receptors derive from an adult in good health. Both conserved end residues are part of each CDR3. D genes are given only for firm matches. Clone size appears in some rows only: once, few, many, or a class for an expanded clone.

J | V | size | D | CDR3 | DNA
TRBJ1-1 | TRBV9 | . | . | CASSVGQLDTEAFF | TGTGCCAGCAGCGTAGGCCAGCTGGACACTGAAGCTTTCTTT
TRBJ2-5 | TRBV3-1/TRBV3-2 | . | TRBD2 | CASSQGLGSGGSTETQYF | TGTGCCAGCAGCCAAGGTTTGGGTAGCGGGGGGTCTACAGAGACCCAGTACTTC
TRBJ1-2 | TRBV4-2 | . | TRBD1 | CASSLSGQGGGYTF | TGTGCCAGCAGCCTGTCGGGACAGGGAGGGGGCTACACCTTC
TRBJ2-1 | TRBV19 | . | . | CASSPRDNYNEQFF | TGTGCCAGTAGTCCCCGGGACAACTACAATGAGCAGTTCTTC
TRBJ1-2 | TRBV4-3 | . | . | CASSQDPPYNYGYTF | TGCGCCAGCAGCCAAGATCCCCCCTATAACTATGGCTACACCTTC
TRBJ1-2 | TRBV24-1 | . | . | CATSDSGQMNGYTF | TGTGCCACCAGTGATTCCGGGCAGATGAATGGCTACACCTTC
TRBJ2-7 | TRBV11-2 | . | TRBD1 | CASSLGTGFYEQYF | TGTGCCAGCAGCTTAGGGACAGGGTTCTACGAGCAGTACTTC
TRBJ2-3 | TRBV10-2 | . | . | CASRGTAVDTQYF | TGCGCCAGCCGCGGGACCGCCGTAGATACGCAGTATTTT
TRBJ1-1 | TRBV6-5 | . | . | CASQMNTEAFF | TGTGCCAGCCAGATGAACACTGAAGCTTTCTTT
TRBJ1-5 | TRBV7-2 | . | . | CASSGEGNQPQHF | TGTGCCAGCAGCGGGGAAGGCAATCAGCCCCAGCATTTT
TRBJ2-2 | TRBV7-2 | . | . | CASSLGPSGLTGELFF | TGTGCCAGCAGCTTAGGTCCCAGCGGGTTAACCGGGGAGCTGTTTTTT
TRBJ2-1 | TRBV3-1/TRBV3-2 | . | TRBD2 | CASSRVSGGALEQFF | TGTGCCAGCAGCCGGGTAAGCGGGGGGGCCCTTGAGCAGTTCTTC
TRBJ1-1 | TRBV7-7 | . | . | CASSPGRGAEAFF | TGTGCTAGCAGCCCGGGACGGGGCGCTGAAGCTTTCTTT
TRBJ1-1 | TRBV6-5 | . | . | CATRLLLEAFF | TGTGCCACCCGCCTCCTCCTTGAAGCTTTCTTT
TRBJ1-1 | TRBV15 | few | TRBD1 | CATSRTGGTEAFF | TGTGCCACCAGCAGGACAGGGGGCACTGAAGCTTTCTTT